This entry concerns a single T cell receptor beta chain. Its antigen is undetermined. The sample belongs to a study of T cell responses to AZD1222 COVID-19 vaccine. Study-level findings and limits: With two AZD1222 doses given, Spike-specific TCR breadth and depth both rose. Repertoire sampling occurred only after the peak T cell response.

TCRdb keeps only in-frame clones here, not all; method: immunoSEQ multiplex PCR. The profile shows some 180,000 clones, roughly nine tenths of them singletons. V dropped 0 bases and J dropped 0 bases, with 9 bases sitting between them. Germline V gene data show CDR1 as MNHNY and CDR2 as SVGAGI (reference sequence). This CDR3 comprises 16 residues. This clonotype was obtained from an adult who received the AZD1222 COVID-19 vaccine. This sequence joins TRBV6-6 and TRBJ1-5; D gene uncertain. The material sequenced was peripheral blood, taken 28 days after the second AZD1222 dose. CDR3 loop: CASSYSKPRSNQPQHF. CDR3 DNA: TGTGCCAGCAGTTACTCGAAGCCTCGTAGCAATCAGCCCCAGCATTTT.